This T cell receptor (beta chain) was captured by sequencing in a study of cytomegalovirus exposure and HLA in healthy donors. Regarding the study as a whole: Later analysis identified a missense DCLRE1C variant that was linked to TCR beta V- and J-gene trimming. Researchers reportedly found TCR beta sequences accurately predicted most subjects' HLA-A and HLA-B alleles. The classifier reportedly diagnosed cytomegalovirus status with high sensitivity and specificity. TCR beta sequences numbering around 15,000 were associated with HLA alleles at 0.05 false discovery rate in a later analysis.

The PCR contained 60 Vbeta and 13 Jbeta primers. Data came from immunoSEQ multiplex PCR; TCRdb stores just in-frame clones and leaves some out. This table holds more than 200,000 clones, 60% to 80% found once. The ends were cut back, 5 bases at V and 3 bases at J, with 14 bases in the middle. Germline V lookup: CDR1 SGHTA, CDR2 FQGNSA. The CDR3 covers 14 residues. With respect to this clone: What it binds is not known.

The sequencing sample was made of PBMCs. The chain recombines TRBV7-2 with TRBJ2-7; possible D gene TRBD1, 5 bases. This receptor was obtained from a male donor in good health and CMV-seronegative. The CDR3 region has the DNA TGTGCCAGCAGCCTACAGGAAGGATTCTACGAGCAGTACTTC. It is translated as CASSLQEGFYEQYF. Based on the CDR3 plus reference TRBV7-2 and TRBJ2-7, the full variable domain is GAGVSQSPSNKVTEKGKDVELRCDPISGHTALYWYRQSLGQGLEFLIYFQGNSAPDKSGLPSDRFSAERTGGSVSTLTIQRTQQEDSAVYLCASSLQEGFYEQYFGPGTRLTVT.